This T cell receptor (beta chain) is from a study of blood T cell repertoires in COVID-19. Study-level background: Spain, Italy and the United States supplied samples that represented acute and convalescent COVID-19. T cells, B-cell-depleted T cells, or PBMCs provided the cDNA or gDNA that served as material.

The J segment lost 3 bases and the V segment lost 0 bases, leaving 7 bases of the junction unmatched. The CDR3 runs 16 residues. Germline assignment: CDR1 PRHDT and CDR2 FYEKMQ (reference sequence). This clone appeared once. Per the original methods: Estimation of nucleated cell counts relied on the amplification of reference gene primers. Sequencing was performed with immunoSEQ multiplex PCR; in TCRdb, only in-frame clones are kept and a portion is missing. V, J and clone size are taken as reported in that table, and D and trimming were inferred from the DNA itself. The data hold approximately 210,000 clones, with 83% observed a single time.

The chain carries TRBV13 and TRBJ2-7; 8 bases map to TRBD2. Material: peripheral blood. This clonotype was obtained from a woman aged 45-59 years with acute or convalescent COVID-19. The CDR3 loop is CASSLGTGLAGYEQYF. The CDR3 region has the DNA TGTGCCAGCAGCTTAGGAACCGGGCTAGCGGGCTACGAGCAGTACTTC.